This record concerns one TCR beta chain sequence. Its antigen remains unknown. This sample stems from a study of blood T cells in healthy people across ages. The germline CDR1 and CDR2 sequences are SGHVS and FNYEAQ. This CDR3 comprises 18 residues. Trimming removed 4 bases at V and 0 bases at J, with 19 bases between. Next came a second PCR, run for 7 to 11 cycles, which used a sample-barcoded 5' primer along with a J-beta primer mix. TCRdb re-analysed the 5' RACE reads in MiXCR, keeping a single row per CDR3 protein. The sample lists fewer than 2,000,000 distinct CDR3 sequences, 30% to 35% occurring once. Study results and limitations: The study could not conclusively compare naive and antigen-experienced cells, given its unsorted PBMCs.

This chain links TRBV7-6 with TRBJ2-1; D remains unclear. The source material was blood. This clonotype was obtained from a woman in her 30s in good health. The CDR3 DNA sequence: TGTGCCAGCAGCTCTCCCTATAGGACGGGTAGCTCCTACAATGAGCAGTTCTTC. Translation gives CASSSPYRTGSSYNEQFF.